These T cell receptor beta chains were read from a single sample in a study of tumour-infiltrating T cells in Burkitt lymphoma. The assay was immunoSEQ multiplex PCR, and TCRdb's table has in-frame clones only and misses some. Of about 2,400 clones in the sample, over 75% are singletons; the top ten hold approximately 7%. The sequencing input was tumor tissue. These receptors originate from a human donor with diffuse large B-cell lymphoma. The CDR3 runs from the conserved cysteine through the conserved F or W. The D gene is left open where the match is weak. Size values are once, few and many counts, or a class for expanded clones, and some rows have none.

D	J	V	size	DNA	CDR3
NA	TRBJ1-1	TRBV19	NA	TGTGCCAGTAGACCAAAACTAGGCATGAACACTGAAGCTTTCTTT	CASRPKLGMNTEAFF
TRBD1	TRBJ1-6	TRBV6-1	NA	TGTGCCAGCAGGAAAACAGGGGTGGGAAATTCACCCCTCCACTTT	CASRKTGVGNSPLHF
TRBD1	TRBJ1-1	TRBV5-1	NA	TGCGCCAGCAGCCTCGACAGGGGGCGAGCTTTCTTT	CASSLDRGRAFF
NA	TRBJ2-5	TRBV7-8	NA	TGTGCCAGCAGCTTAGAACAGACCCAGTACTTC	CASSLEQTQYF
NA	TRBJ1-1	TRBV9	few	TGTGCCAGCAGCGTAGCTCCGACGTTGAACACTGAAGCTTTCTTT	CASSVAPTLNTEAFF
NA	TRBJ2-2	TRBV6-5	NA	TGTGCCAGCAGTTACTTCCTCCGGGGTGCGCCCGGGGAGCTGTTTTTT	CASSYFLRGAPGELFF
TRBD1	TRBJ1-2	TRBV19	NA	TGTGCCAGTAGATGGACAGGGGAGAAGGGTTATGGCTACACCTTC	CASRWTGEKGYGYTF
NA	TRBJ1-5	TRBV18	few	TGTGCCAGCTCACCAGGAGTGAGCAATCAGCCCCAGCATTTT	CASSPGVSNQPQHF
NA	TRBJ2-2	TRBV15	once	TGTGCCACCAGCAGAGGGAGGGGAAACACCGGGGAGCTGTTTTTT	CATSRGRGNTGELFF
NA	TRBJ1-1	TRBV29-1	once	TGCAGCGTTGGAGGGGGAATGAACACTGAAGCTTTCTTT	CSVGGGMNTEAFF
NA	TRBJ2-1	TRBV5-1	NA	TGCGCCAGCAGCCCCCTTGTCGGGGGCCCGGCTGAGCAGTTCTTC	CASSPLVGGPAEQFF
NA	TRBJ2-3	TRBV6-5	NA	TGTGCCAGCAGGAGACCTGGGGGCACAGATACGCAGTATTTT	CASRRPGGTDTQYF
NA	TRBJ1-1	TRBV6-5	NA	TGTGCCAGCGTCCCACAGGGTGTGGGGAACACTGAAGCTTTCTTT	CASVPQGVGNTEAFF
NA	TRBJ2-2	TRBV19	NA	TGTGCCAGTTCCAGACATGGGGAGCTAGCCGGGGAGCTGTTTTTT	CASSRHGELAGELFF
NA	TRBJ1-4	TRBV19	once	TGTGCCAGTAGGTTTATCGGTGAAAAACTGTTTTTT	CASRFIGEKLFF
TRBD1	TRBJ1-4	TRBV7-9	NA	TGTGCCAGCACCCGGACAGGTGAAAAACTGTTTTTT	CASTRTGEKLFF
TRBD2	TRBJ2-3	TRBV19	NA	TGTGCCAGTAGCGGGACTAGCGGGTCCCACCGCACAGATACGCAGTATTTT	CASSGTSGSHRTDTQYF
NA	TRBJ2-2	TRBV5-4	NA	TGTGCCAGCAGCCATATACAGGTTCAGGCCGGGGAGCTGTTTTTT	CASSHIQVQAGELFF
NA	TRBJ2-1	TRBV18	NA	TGTGCCAGCTCACCACATCCAGGGATAAATGAGCAGTTCTTC	CASSPHPGINEQFF
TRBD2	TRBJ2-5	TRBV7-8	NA	TGTGCCAGCGAATCCGGGACTAGCCCAGAGACCCAGTACTTC	CASESGTSPETQYF
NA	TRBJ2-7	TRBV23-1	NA	TGCGCCAGCATTCGGAGACCCTACGAGCAGTACTTC	CASIRRPYEQYF
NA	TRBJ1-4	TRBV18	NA	TGTGCCAGCTCACCCGGGACACTAAATGAAAAACTGTTTTTT	CASSPGTLNEKLFF
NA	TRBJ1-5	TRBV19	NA	TGTGCCAGTAGTTTCGGGACGGGGTTAATGCCCCAGCATTTT	CASSFGTGLMPQHF
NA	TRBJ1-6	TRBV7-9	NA	TGTGCCAGCAGCTCGACTCCGGGCTATAATTCACCCCTCCACTTT	CASSSTPGYNSPLHF
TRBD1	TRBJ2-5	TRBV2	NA	TGTGCCAGCAGTGTGGGACAGTACCAAGAGACCCAGTACTTC	CASSVGQYQETQYF
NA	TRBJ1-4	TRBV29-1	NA	TGCAGCGTTGTCGGTAAAGGTGAAAAACTGTTTTTT	CSVVGKGEKLFF
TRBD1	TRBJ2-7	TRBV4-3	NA	TGCGCCAGCAGCCGCCGCTCGACAGGGTCGGACGAGCAGTACTTC	CASSRRSTGSDEQYF
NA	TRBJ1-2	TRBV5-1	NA	TGCGCCAGCAGCTTGGAGGTTGGGGGGCCCCACGAAGGCTACACCTTC	CASSLEVGGPHEGYTF